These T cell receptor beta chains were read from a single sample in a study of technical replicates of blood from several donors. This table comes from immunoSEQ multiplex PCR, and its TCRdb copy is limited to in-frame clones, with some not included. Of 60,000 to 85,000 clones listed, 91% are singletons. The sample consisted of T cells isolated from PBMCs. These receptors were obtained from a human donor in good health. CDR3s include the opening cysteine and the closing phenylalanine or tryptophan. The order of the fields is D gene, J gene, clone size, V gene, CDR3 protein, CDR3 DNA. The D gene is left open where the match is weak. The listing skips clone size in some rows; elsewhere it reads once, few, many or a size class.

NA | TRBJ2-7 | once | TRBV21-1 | CASRSRDNEQYF | TGTGCCAGCAGGTCCAGGGACAACGAGCAGTACTTC
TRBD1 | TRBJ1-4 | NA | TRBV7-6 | CASSKTGDEKLFF | TGTGCCAGCAGCAAAACAGGGGACGAAAAACTGTTTTTT
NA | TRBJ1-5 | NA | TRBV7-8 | CASSSLGVDQPQHF | TGTGCCAGCAGCTCTTTAGGGGTAGATCAGCCCCAGCATTTT
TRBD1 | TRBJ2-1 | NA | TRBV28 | CASSSYRDSPIGEQFF | TGTGCCAGCAGTTCTTACCGGGACAGCCCCATCGGTGAGCAGTTCTTC
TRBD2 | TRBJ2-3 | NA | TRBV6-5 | CASTRLAGGLYTQYF | TGTGCCAGCACCCGACTAGCGGGAGGGCTTTATACGCAGTATTTT
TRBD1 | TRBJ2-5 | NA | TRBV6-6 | CASSWGQGRETQYF | TGTGCCAGCAGTTGGGGACAGGGAAGAGAGACCCAGTACTTC
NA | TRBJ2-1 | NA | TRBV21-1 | CASSKALLGGVRQFF | TGTGCCAGCAGCAAAGCGCTTTTGGGAGGGGTAAGGCAGTTCTTC
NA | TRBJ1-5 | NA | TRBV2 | CASSSDINQPQHF | TGTGCCAGCAGTTCGGACATTAATCAGCCCCAGCATTTT
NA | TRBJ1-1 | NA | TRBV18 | CASSPLSGGTEAFF | TGTGCCAGCTCACCCTTATCAGGTGGAACTGAAGCTTTCTTT
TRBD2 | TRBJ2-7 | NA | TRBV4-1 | CASSNPSGNGAYEQYF | TGCGCCAGCAGCAACCCTAGCGGGAACGGCGCCTACGAGCAGTACTTC
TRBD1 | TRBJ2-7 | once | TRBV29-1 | CSVKTGQGYEQYF | TGCAGCGTTAAAACGGGACAGGGATACGAGCAGTACTTC
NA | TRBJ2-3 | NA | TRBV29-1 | CSAGRTGTTDTQYF | TGCAGCGCTGGCAGAACAGGGACCACAGATACGCAGTATTTT
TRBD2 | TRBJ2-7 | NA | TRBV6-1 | CATRTSGSYEQYF | TGTGCCACCCGGACTAGCGGGTCCTACGAGCAGTACTTC
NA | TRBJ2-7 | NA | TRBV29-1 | CSVKDSYEQYF | TGCAGCGTAAAGGACAGCTACGAGCAGTACTTC
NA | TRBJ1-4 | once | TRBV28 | CASSFKYSATNEKLFF | TGTGCCAGCAGTTTTAAATATTCTGCAACTAATGAAAAACTGTTTTTT
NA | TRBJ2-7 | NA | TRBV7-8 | CASSFTRGTSYEQYF | TGTGCCAGCAGCTTTACGCGCGGCACCTCCTACGAGCAGTACTTC
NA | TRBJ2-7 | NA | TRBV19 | CASSKLGQAYEQYF | TGTGCCAGTAGTAAACTGGGACAAGCCTACGAGCAGTACTTC
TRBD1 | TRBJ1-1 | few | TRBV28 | CASSFGTGLEAFF | TGTGCCAGCAGTTTCGGGACAGGGCTTGAAGCTTTCTTT
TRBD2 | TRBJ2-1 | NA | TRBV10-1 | CASSPTSGRNNEQFF | TGCGCCAGCAGCCCCACTAGCGGGAGGAACAATGAGCAGTTCTTC
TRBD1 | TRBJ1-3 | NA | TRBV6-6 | CASSPTGTGLNTIYF | TGTGCCAGCAGCCCTACCGGGACAGGGCTAAACACCATATATTTT
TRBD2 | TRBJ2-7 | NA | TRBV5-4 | CASSLGTSGISYEQYF | TGTGCCAGCAGCCTAGGGACTAGCGGGATCTCCTACGAGCAGTACTTC
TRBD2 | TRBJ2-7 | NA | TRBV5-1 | CASSPGLAGKRGEQYF | TGCGCCAGCAGCCCCGGACTAGCGGGTAAACGCGGGGAGCAGTACTTC
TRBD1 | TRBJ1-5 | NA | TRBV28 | CASSLNRGSQPQHF | TGTGCCAGCAGTTTAAACAGGGGATCCCAGCCCCAGCATTTT
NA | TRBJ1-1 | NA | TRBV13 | CASSFLTEAFF | TGTGCCAGCAGCTTTCTGACAGAAGCTTTCTTT
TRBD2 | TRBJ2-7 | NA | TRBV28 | CASSFIGPRYREDEQYF | TGTGCCAGCAGTTTTATAGGCCCAAGATATCGGGAGGACGAGCAGTACTTC
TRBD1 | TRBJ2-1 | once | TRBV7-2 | CASSFSGQGIHNEQFF | TGTGCCAGCAGCTTCTCAGGACAGGGGATCCACAATGAGCAGTTCTTC
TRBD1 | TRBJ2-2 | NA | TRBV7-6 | CASSLMTGATGELFF | TGTGCCAGCAGCTTAATGACAGGGGCTACCGGGGAGCTGTTTTTT
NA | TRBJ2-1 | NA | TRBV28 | CATILGNEQFF | TGTGCCACAATTCTCGGTAATGAGCAGTTCTTC
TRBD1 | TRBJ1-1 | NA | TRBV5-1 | CASSPRDSLNTEAFF | TGCGCCAGCAGCCCTCGGGACAGCTTAAACACTGAAGCTTTCTTT
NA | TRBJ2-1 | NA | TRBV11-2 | CASSLDHGQYNEQFF | TGTGCCAGCAGCTTAGACCATGGACAGTACAATGAGCAGTTCTTC